This TCR beta chain was identified during a study of T cell clonotyping in hematopoietic cell transplantation. Findings and caveats of the study: Recipient TCR diversity dropped after transplant; expanded clonotypes rose from day 30 to 180.

A note on this clone: Its target is not known. Other DNA sequences in the sample encode the same CDR3.

The method was immunoSEQ multiplex PCR; TCRdb's version includes in-frame clones alone and lacks a portion of them. The sample has some 30,000 clones; 60% to 80% are singletons. The time point is: recipient sample about 28 days before transplant, after cytoreduction. The ends lost 4 bases at V and 1 base at J; junction bases unmatched: 3. This CDR3 region has 13 residues. CDR1 is GTSNPN, CDR2 SVGIG, per germline (reference sequence). The genes are TRBV30 and TRBJ1-1; TRBD1 matches 7 bases. The TCR originated in a man aged 50-60 years with myelodysplastic syndrome. Some clones in this sample may be carry-over from other donors' samples. The sequenced sample was peripheral blood mononuclear cells, obtained before stem cell transplant. CDR3 residues: CAWTRTGNTEAFF. CDR3 coding DNA: TGTGCCTGGACTCGGACAGGGAACACTGAAGCTTTCTTT.